The present entry profiles one T cell receptor beta chain with its context. The V and J ends lost 1 base and 3 bases respectively, with 15 bases between them. The CDR3 covers 16 residues. Germline V gives CDR1 PRHDT, CDR2 FYEKMQ (reference sequence). Here immunoSEQ multiplex PCR was the method, and the copy in TCRdb shows in-frame clones only, minus some. The table shows about 350,000 clones, with around 84% occurring only once. The data were taken from a study of Ad26.COV2.S vaccination and SARS-CoV-2 variants. Specified treatment: some 19 received Ad26.COV2.S at low or high dose, single or two shots; 5 received placebo; per-sample allocation not given. The investigators took samples on day 63 after the first vaccine or placebo injection.

The source was peripheral blood, collected in a trial of Ad26.COV2.S vaccine versus placebo. The V gene is TRBV13, the J gene TRBJ1-1; D is possibly TRBD1 (5 bases). The source of this sequence is a person aged 18 to 65 who received the Ad26.COV2.S COVID-19 vaccine or a placebo. CDR3 in amino acids: CASSLARTVGHTEAFF. In nucleotides, the CDR3 is TGTGCCAGCAGCTTAGCCCGCACCGTGGGGCACACTGAAGCTTTCTTT.